A selection of T cell receptor beta chains follows, all from one sample in a study of cytotoxic CD8 clonotypes in ibrutinib-treated CLL. Generated by immunoSEQ multiplex PCR, the TCRdb table keeps only in-frame clones and is missing some. The profile shows tens of thousands of clones, 71% of them singletons. The specimen comprised PBMCs, sampled at disease progression, from a patient treated with ibrutinib. Receptors originate from a human donor with chronic lymphocytic leukemia. CDR3s include the opening cysteine and the closing phenylalanine or tryptophan. A D gene is named only where the DNA matches it firmly. Only some rows state a clone size, as once, few, many or a class for expanded clones.

TRBJ1-2	few	TRBD1	TRBV27	CASTPISGGRRGYTF	TGTGCCAGCACTCCTATCTCAGGGGGGCGGCGCGGCTACACCTTC
TRBJ1-2	.	.	TRBV6-5	CASSPPGKDGYTF	TGTGCCAGCAGCCCACCAGGGAAGGATGGCTACACCTTC
TRBJ2-7	few	.	TRBV9	CASSEGGSGDEQYF	TGTGCCAGCAGCGAGGGCGGATCGGGTGACGAGCAGTACTTC
TRBJ2-2	.	.	TRBV9	CASSERGLLVGELFF	TGTGCCAGCAGCGAAAGGGGACTCCTTGTCGGGGAGCTGTTTTTT
TRBJ2-3	.	TRBD2	TRBV19	CASGLAGESRGVDTQYF	TGTGCCAGTGGACTAGCGGGGGAATCCCGTGGGGTAGATACGCAGTATTTT
TRBJ1-4	.	.	TRBV6-6	CASTNSGQGEKLFF	TGTGCCAGCACCAACTCGGGACAAGGGGAAAAACTGTTTTTT
TRBJ1-4	.	.	TRBV5-1	CASSLVSRLGNEKLFF	TGCGCCAGCAGCTTGGTGTCGCGGTTGGGTAATGAAAAACTGTTTTTT
TRBJ1-6	medium-sized	.	TRBV23-1	CASSHEYHAGNSPLHF	TGCGCCAGCAGTCATGAGTATCATGCGGGTAATTCACCCCTCCACTTT
TRBJ1-1	few	TRBD1	TRBV5-1	CASSPSGTGGQTAFF	TGCGCCAGCAGCCCCTCAGGGACAGGGGGTCAAACGGCTTTCTTT
TRBJ2-3	.	.	TRBV5-1	CASSSSNTALDTQYF	TGCGCCAGCAGCTCCTCGAACACCGCCCTTGATACGCAGTATTTT
TRBJ1-1	.	TRBD1	TRBV27	CASGHRGAFF	TGTGCCAGCGGTCACAGGGGAGCTTTCTTT
TRBJ2-3	.	.	TRBV5-6	CASSLGLGSLTDTQYF	TGTGCCAGCAGCTTGGGTTTGGGCAGCCTAACAGATACGCAGTATTTT
TRBJ2-7	once	.	TRBV27	CASSRWGRGSSYEQYF	TGTGCCAGCAGCCGTTGGGGCAGGGGCAGCTCCTACGAGCAGTACTTC
TRBJ2-3	once	TRBD2	TRBV15	CATSGGLAGGTDTQYF	TGTGCCACCAGCGGGGGACTAGCGGGGGGCACAGATACGCAGTATTTT
TRBJ1-5	.	.	TRBV19	CASSTGFGGNQPQHF	TGTGCCAGTAGTACCGGTTTTGGGGGCAATCAGCCCCAGCATTTT
TRBJ1-1	few	TRBD1	TRBV5-4	CASSSPDRDTEAFF	TGTGCCAGCAGCTCCCCGGACAGGGACACTGAAGCTTTCTTT
TRBJ2-3	.	TRBD2	TRBV9	CPKSGVSTDTQYF	TGTCCGAAAAGCGGGGTAAGCACAGATACGCAGTATTTT
TRBJ2-3	.	.	TRBV5-4	CASSLRGVGTDTQYF	TGTGCCAGCAGCTTGAGGGGGGTTGGCACAGATACGCAGTATTTT
TRBJ1-6	many	.	TRBV9	CASSVARQNSPLHF	TGTGCCAGCAGCGTAGCTCGGCAGAATTCACCCCTCCACTTT
TRBJ2-1	.	.	TRBV2	CASSGVYNEQFF	TGTGCCAGTTCGGGCGTCTACAATGAGCAGTTCTTC
TRBJ1-4	.	TRBD1	TRBV7-9	CASSTGQGNNEKLFF	TGTGCCAGCAGCACCGGACAGGGAAATAATGAAAAACTGTTTTTT
TRBJ1-2	.	.	TRBV6-6	CASNLRDLDGSGYTF	TGTGCCAGCAACCTCCGGGACCTAGACGGCTCTGGCTACACCTTC
TRBJ2-2	few	TRBD2	TRBV7-9	CASSFRLQRGTGELFF	TGTGCCAGCAGCTTTAGGCTCCAGCGGGGCACCGGGGAGCTGTTTTTT
TRBJ1-2	.	TRBD1	TRBV5-4	CASSLDGGQSFLGYTF	TGTGCCAGCAGCTTAGATGGGGGACAGAGCTTCCTTGGCTACACCTTC
TRBJ2-1	.	.	TRBV27	CASSFYEPAIGNEQFF	TGTGCCAGCAGTTTCTACGAGCCGGCAATTGGCAATGAGCAGTTCTTC
TRBJ1-5	.	.	TRBV11-2	CASSLHGNQPQHF	TGTGCCAGCAGCTTACACGGCAATCAGCCCCAGCATTTT
TRBJ2-6	.	.	TRBV5-4	CASSRDLGSGANVLTF	TGTGCCAGCAGCCGGGACTTAGGCTCTGGGGCCAACGTCCTGACTTTC
TRBJ2-3	.	.	TRBV27	CASSLLPPDTQYF	TGTGCCAGCAGTTTGCTCCCGCCAGATACGCAGTATTTT
TRBJ1-1	.	.	TRBV19	CASRVGLLSTEAFF	TGTGCCAGTAGAGTTGGGCTATTGAGTACTGAAGCTTTCTTT
TRBJ2-3	many	.	TRBV19	CASRQSGDTQYF	TGTGCCAGTAGACAGTCGGGAGATACGCAGTATTTT
TRBJ1-5	.	.	TRBV6-1	CASRGSLNQPQHF	TGTGCCAGCAGGGGGTCCCTCAATCAGCCCCAGCATTTT
TRBJ2-1	.	TRBD2	TRBV5-4	CASSPGTSGTAYNEQFF	TGTGCCAGCAGCCCGGGGACTAGCGGGACCGCCTACAATGAGCAGTTCTTC
TRBJ2-6	many	.	TRBV19	CASSIKAGANVLTF	TGTGCCAGTAGTATCAAAGCTGGGGCCAACGTCCTGACTTTC
TRBJ1-1	few	.	TRBV14	CASSRSAVGTEAFF	TGTGCCAGCAGCCGATCCGCGGTGGGGACTGAAGCTTTCTTT
TRBJ1-3	.	.	TRBV4-1	CASSLLGGNTIYF	TGCGCCAGCAGCCTCCTCGGGGGAAACACCATATATTTT
TRBJ2-7	once	TRBD2	TRBV4-1	CASSQEELGGGAYEQYF	TGCGCCAGCAGCCAAGAGGAGTTGGGGGGGGGAGCCTACGAGCAGTACTTC
TRBJ1-5	.	.	TRBV2	CASSPSGQPQHF	TGTGCCAGCAGTCCGAGCGGCCAGCCCCAGCATTTT
TRBJ2-7	few	.	TRBV28	CASIQGGYYEQYF	TGTGCCAGCATTCAGGGCGGGTACTACGAGCAGTACTTC
TRBJ2-3	few	.	TRBV11-3	CASSPGVSTVDTQYF	TGTGCCAGCAGTCCGGGGGTTAGCACAGTTGATACGCAGTATTTT
TRBJ2-7	.	TRBD1	TRBV5-1	CASSLEGQGSSEQYF	TGCGCCAGCAGCTTGGAGGGACAGGGTTCCAGCGAGCAGTACTTC